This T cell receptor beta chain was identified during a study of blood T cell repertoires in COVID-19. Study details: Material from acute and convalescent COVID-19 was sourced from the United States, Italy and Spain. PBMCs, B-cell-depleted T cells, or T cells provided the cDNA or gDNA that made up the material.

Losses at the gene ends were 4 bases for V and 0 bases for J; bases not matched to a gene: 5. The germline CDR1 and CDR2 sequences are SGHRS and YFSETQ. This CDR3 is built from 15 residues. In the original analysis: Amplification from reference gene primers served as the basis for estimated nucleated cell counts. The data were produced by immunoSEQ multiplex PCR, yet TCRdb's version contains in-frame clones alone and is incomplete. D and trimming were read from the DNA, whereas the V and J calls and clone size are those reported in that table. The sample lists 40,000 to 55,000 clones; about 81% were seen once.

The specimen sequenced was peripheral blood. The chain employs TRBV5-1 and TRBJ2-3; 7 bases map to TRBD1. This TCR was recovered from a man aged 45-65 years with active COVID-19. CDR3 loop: CASSRQGQSTDTQYF. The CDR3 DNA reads TGCGCCAGCAGCAGACAGGGCCAAAGCACAGATACGCAGTATTTT.